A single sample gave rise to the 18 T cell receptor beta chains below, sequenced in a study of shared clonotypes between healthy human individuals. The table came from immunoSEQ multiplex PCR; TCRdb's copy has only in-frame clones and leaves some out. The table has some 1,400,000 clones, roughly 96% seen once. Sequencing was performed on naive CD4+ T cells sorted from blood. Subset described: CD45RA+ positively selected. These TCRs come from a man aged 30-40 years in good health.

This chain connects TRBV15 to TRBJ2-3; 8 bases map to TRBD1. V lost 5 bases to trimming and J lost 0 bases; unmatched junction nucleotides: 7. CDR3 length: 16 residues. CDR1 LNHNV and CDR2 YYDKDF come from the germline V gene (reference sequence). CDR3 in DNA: TGTGCCACCAGCTGGGGTAGGGACAGGAGCACAGATACGCAGTATTTT. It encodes CATSWGRDRSTDTQYF. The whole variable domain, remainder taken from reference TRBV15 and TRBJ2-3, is DAMVIQNPRYQVTQFGKPVTLSCSQTLNHNVMYWYQQKSSQAPKLLFHYYDKDFNNEADTPDNFQSRRPNTSFCFLDIRSPGLGDTAMYLCATSWGRDRSTDTQYFGPGTRLTVL.

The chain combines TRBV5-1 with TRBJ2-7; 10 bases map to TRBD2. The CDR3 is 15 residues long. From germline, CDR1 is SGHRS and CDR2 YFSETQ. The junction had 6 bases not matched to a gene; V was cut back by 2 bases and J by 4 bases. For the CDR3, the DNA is TGCGCCAGCAGCTTACAGCGGGAGGGCCCATACGAGCAGTACTTC. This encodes CASSLQREGPYEQYF.

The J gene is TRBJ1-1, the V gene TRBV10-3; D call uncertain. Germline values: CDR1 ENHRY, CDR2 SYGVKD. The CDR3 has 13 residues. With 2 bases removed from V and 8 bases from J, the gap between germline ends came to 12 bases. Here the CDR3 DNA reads TGTGCCATCAGTGAGCCCCCACCTCCAGAAGCTTTCTTT. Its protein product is CAISEPPPPEAFF.

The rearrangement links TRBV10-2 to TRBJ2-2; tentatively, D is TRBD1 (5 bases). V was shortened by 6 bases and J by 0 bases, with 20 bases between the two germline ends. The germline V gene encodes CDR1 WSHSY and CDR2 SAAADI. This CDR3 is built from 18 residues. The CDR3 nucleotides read TGCGCCAGCAGCAAGATATCCCCGGACACCCCGAACACCGGGGAGCTGTTTTTT. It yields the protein CASSKISPDTPNTGELFF.

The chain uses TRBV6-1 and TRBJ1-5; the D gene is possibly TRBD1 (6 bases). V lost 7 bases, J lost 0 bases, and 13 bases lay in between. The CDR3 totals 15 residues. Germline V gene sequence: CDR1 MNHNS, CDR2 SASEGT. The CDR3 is CASTRGEFSNQPQHF. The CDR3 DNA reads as TGTGCCAGCACGAGGGGGGAATTTAGCAATCAGCCCCAGCATTTT.

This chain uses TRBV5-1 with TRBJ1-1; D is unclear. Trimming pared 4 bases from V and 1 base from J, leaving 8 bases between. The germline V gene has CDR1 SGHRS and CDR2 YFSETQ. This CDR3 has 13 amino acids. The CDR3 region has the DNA TGCGCCAGCAGCCCAAGCGCGAACACTGAAGCTTTCTTT. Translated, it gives CASSPSANTEAFF.

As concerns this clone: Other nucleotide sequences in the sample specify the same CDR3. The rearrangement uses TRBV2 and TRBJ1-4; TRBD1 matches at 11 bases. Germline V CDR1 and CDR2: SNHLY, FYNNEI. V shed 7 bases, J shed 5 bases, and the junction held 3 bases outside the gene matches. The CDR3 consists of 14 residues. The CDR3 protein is CASTRDRGNEKLFF. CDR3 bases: TGTGCCAGCACGCGGGACAGGGGGAATGAAAAACTGTTTTTT.

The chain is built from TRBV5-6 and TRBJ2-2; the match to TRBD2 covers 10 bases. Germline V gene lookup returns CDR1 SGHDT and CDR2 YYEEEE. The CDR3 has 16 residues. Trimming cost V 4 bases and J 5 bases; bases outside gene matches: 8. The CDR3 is CASSLPGTSVTGELFF. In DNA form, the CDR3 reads TGTGCCAGCAGCCTGCCGGGGACTAGCGTTACCGGGGAGCTGTTTTTT.

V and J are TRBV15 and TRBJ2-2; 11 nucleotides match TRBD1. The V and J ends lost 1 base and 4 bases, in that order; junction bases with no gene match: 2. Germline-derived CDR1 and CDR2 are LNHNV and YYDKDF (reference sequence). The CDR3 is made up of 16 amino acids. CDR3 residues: CATSRVGTGGTGELFF. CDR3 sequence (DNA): TGTGCCACCAGCAGAGTGGGGACAGGGGGCACCGGGGAGCTGTTTTTT.

The chain's CDR3 is CASSPTPPLGGGQFF. The CDR3 region has the DNA TGTGCCAGTAGCCCAACACCCCCCCTCGGGGGAGGGCAGTTCTTC. The chain has TRBV19 and TRBJ2-1; possible D gene TRBD2, 6 bases. The CDR3 is 15 residues long. V was trimmed by 6 bases and J by 12 bases, leaving 24 bases between them. From germline, CDR1 is LNHDA and CDR2 SQIVND (reference sequence).

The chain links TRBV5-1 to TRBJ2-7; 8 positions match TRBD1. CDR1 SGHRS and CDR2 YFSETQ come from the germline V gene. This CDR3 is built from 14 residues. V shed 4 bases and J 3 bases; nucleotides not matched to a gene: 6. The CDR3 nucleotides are TGCGCCAGCAGCCCCCGACAGGGGCGCTACGAGCAGTACTTC. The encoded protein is CASSPRQGRYEQYF.

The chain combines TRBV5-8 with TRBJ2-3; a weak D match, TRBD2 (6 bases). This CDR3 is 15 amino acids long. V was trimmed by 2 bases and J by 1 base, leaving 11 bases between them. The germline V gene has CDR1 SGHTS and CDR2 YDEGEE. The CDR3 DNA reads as TGTGCCAGCAGCTTATATTGGGGGGGCACAGATACGCAGTATTTT. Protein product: CASSLYWGGTDTQYF.

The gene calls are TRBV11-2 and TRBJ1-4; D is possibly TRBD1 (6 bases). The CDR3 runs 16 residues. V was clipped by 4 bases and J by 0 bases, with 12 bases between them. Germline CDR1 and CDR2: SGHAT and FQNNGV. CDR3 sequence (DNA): TGTGCCAGCAGCTGGCAGGGGCGAGCAACTAATGAAAAACTGTTTTTT. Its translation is CASSWQGRATNEKLFF.

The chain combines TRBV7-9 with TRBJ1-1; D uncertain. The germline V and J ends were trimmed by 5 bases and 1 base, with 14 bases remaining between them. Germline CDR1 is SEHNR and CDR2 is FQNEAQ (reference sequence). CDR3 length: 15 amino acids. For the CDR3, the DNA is TGTGCCAGCAGCCAGCCTCCCGGGTGGAACACTGAAGCTTTCTTT. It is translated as CASSQPPGWNTEAFF.

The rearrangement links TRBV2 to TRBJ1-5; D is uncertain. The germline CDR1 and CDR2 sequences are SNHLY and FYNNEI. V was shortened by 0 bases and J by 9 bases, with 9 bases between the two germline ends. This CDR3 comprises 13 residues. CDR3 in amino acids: CASSEASPSPQHF. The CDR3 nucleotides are TGTGCCAGCAGTGAAGCAAGTCCTTCGCCCCAGCATTTT.

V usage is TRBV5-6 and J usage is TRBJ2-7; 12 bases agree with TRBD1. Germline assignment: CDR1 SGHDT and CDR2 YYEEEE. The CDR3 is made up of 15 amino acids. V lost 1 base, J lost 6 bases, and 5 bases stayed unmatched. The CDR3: CASSLRRDRGLEQYF. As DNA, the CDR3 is TGTGCCAGCAGCTTGCGCCGGGACAGGGGGCTCGAGCAGTACTTC.

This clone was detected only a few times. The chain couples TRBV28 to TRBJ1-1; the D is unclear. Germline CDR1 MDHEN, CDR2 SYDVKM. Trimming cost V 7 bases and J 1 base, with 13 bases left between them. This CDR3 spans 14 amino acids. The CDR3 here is CASIPRGRNTEAFF. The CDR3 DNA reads TGTGCCAGCATCCCAAGAGGGAGGAACACTGAAGCTTTCTTT.

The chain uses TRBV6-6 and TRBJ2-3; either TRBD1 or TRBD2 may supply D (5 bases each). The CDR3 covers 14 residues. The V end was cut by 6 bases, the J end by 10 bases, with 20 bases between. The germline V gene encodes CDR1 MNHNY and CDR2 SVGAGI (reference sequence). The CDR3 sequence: CASRAPGTSFAQYF. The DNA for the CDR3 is TGTGCCAGCAGGGCACCCGGGACCTCCTTTGCGCAGTATTTT.